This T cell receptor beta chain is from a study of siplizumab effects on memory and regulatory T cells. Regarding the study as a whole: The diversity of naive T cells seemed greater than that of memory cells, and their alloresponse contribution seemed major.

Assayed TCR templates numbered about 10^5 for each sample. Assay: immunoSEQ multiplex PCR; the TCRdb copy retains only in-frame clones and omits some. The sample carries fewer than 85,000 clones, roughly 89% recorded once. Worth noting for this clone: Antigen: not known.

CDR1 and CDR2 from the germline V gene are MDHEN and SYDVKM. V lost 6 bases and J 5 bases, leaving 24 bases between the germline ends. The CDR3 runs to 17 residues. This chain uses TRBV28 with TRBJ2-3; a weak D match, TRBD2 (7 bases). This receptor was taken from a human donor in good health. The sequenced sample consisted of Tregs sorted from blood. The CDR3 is CASRWGGRSSAGDTQYF. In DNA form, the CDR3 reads TGTGCCAGCAGGTGGGGGGGGCGAAGCTCCGCGGGAGATACGCAGTATTTT.